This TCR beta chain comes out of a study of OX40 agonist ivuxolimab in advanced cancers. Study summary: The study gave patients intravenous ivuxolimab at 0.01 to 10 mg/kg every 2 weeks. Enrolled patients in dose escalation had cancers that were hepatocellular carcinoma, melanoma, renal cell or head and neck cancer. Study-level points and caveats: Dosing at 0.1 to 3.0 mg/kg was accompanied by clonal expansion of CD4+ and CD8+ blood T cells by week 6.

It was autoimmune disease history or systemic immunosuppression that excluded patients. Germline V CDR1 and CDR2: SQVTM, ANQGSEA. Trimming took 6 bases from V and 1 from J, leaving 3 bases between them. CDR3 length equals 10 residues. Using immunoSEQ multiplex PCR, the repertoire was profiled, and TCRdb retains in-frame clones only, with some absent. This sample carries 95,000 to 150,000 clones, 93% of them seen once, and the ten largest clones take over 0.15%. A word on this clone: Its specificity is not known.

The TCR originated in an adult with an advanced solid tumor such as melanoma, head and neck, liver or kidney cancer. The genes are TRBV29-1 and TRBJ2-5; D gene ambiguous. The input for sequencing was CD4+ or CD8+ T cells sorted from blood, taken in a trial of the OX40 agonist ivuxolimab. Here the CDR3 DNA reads TGCAGCGTCGTCCAAGAGACCCAGTACTTC. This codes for CSVVQETQYF.